This entry lists 22 T cell receptor beta chains sequenced from one sample in a study of beta chain features in type 1 diabetes. Study results and limitations: A moderate, significant TCRB CDR3 shortening appeared in type 1 diabetes across four CD4+ subsets.

Their antigens remain unidentified. Expressed TCRB transcripts were sequenced, since all the RNA that had been isolated was reverse transcribed. Some clones are missing from TCRdb's copy, which holds only in-frame ones; the method was immunoSEQ multiplex PCR. This table has around 250,000 clones, approximately 14% appearing once. The material sequenced was naive CD4+ T cells from blood. The receptors here all came from a man aged 25 to 40 with type 1 diabetes.

This rearrangement joins TRBV7-2 to TRBJ2-3; no clear D gene. Trimming shortened V by 1 base and J by 8 bases, and 13 bases separated the two germline ends. This CDR3 is 14 amino acids long. Germline V CDR1 and CDR2: SGHTA, FQGNSA. For the CDR3, the DNA is TGTGCCAGCAGCTTAGGGCCTAGTGAAGGTACGCAGTATTTT. The encoded protein is CASSLGPSEGTQYF.

The CDR3 is CASSTGGGLAGPTDTQYF. The DNA for the CDR3 is TGTGCCAGCAGCACTGGAGGGGGACTAGCGGGACCCACAGATACGCAGTATTTT. The chain carries TRBV28 and TRBJ2-3; 13 nucleotides align to TRBD2. Germline CDR1 reads MDHEN; CDR2 reads SYDVKM. The CDR3 spans 18 residues. The J segment lost 2 bases and the V segment lost 6 bases, leaving 11 bases of the junction unmatched.

In its sample, this clone was seen a few times. The V and J genes are TRBV6-1 and TRBJ1-5; a weak D match, TRBD1 (5 bases). Germline loops: CDR1 MNHNS, CDR2 SASEGT. The CDR3 spans 13 residues. CDR3 sequence: CVASQGWGQPQHF. Here the CDR3 DNA reads TGTGTGGCCTCCCAGGGTTGGGGTCAGCCCCAGCATTTT.

The chain recombines TRBV6-1 with TRBJ2-7, with D possibly TRBD2 on 5 matching bases. The V end was cut by 8 bases, the J end by 1 base, with 15 bases between. CDR3 length: 14 amino acids. Per germline, CDR1 MNHNS and CDR2 SASEGT. The CDR3 spells CASPEVRRSYEQYF. The CDR3 DNA follows: TGTGCCAGCCCGGAGGTCCGGAGATCCTACGAGCAGTACTTC.

This chain links TRBV7-9 with TRBJ2-7, with TRBD2 as a possible D gene (5 bases). Trimming shortened V by 0 bases and J by 6 bases, and 6 bases separated the two germline ends. Looked up from germline, CDR1 is SEHNR and CDR2 is FQNEAQ (reference sequence). The CDR3 runs 12 residues. CDR3 residues: CASSLAGGEQYF. CDR3 DNA: TGTGCCAGCAGCTTAGCCGGAGGCGAGCAGTACTTC.

The chain carries TRBV15 and TRBJ2-1; TRBD2 agrees at 13 bases. The germline V gene encodes CDR1 LNHNV and CDR2 YYDKDF (reference sequence). The V gene end was trimmed by 6 bases and the J gene end by 9 bases; junction bases not matched to a gene: 11. CDR3 size: 16 residues. CDR3 DNA sequence: TGTGCCACCAGTACGAGACTAGCGGGAGGTGGCGGTGAGCAGTTCTTC. Translated, it gives CATSTRLAGGGGEQFF.

This clone was counted between two and nine times. J is TRBJ1-1 and V is TRBV7-9; D perhaps matches TRBD1 (5 bases). Trimming stripped 1 base from V and 6 bases from J, with 6 bases between. CDR1 SEHNR and CDR2 FQNEAQ come from the germline V gene (reference sequence). The CDR3 is 12 amino acids. The CDR3 nucleotides are TGTGCCAGCAGCTTAGGGGGCCCTGAAGCTTTCTTT. It is translated as CASSLGGPEAFF. The full variable domain, in which reference TRBV7-9 and TRBJ1-1 provide the parts outside the CDR3, is DTGVSQNPRHKITKRGQNVTFRCDPISEHNRLYWYRQTLGQGPEFLTYFQNEAQLEKSRLLSDRFSAERPKGSFSTLEIQRTEQGDSAMYLCASSLGGPEAFFGQGTRLTVV.

V usage is TRBV6-5 and J usage is TRBJ2-2, with a weak D call TRBD2 (6 bases). V lost 6 bases and J 5 bases, leaving 10 bases between the germline ends. CDR3 length: 13 residues. The V gene's germline CDR1 is MNHEY and CDR2 SVGAGI. The CDR3 nucleotides read TGTGCCAGCAGACTCCGGGAGACCGGGGAGCTGTTTTTT. Translation: CASRLRETGELFF.

The rearrangement links TRBV19 to TRBJ1-5, with D uncertain. The germline V and J ends were trimmed by 3 bases and 4 bases, with 16 bases remaining between them. The CDR3 covers 16 residues. The germline CDR1 and CDR2 sequences are LNHDA and SQIVND (reference sequence). CDR3 region: CASSIPTGSRNQPQHF. DNA for the CDR3: TGTGCCAGTAGTATCCCGACGGGTAGTCGGAATCAGCCCCAGCATTTT.

The V call is TRBV11-2, the J call TRBJ2-5; TRBD1 aligns across 10 bases. Per the germline V gene, CDR1 is SGHAT and CDR2 is FQNNGV. V trimming: 5 bases; J trimming: 2 bases; junction bases outside the gene matches: 14. This CDR3 has 18 residues. The DNA for the CDR3 is TGTGCCAGCAGCCCCCGGGACAGGGGCCGAGCCTCGCAAGAGACCCAGTACTTC. This sequence encodes CASSPRDRGRASQETQYF.

J is TRBJ2-3 and V is TRBV6-5, with D perhaps TRBD1 (5 bases). The V gene lost 6 bases and the J gene lost 0 bases, with 10 bases spanning the gap. CDR3 length equals 14 residues. Per germline, CDR1 MNHEY and CDR2 SVGAGI. The CDR3 is CASRKSGSTDTQYF. The CDR3 nucleotides read TGTGCCAGCAGGAAATCAGGGAGCACAGATACGCAGTATTTT.

Only a few counts were recorded for this clone. The chain joins TRBV30 to TRBJ1-3; possibly TRBD1 for D (6 bases). The CDR3 covers 14 residues. V was clipped by 7 bases and J by 0 bases, with 13 bases between them. CDR1 is GTSNPN and CDR2 is SVGIG in the germline V gene (reference sequence). The CDR3 DNA reads TGTGCCTCTGGACAGACTTACTCTGGAAACACCATATATTTT. Translating gives CASGQTYSGNTIYF.

In this sample, this clone turned up a few times. The chain joins TRBV9 to TRBJ2-3; 7 bases align to TRBD2. V shed 1 base and J 5 bases; nucleotides not matched to a gene: 4. The CDR3 extends over 14 amino acids. CDR1 and CDR2 from the germline V gene are SGDLS and YYNGEE. The CDR3 reads CASSVRGREDTQYF. CDR3 DNA: TGTGCCAGCAGCGTACGTGGGAGGGAAGATACGCAGTATTTT.

This clone showed up just a few times. The chain recombines TRBV2 with TRBJ2-1, with TRBD2 identical over 7 bases. V shed 1 base, J shed 7 bases, and the junction held 7 bases outside the gene matches. The CDR3 has 15 amino acids. Per the germline V gene, CDR1 is SNHLY and CDR2 is FYNNEI. In DNA form, the CDR3 reads TGTGCCAGCAGTGAAGTAGGCGGGAGCGGTAATGAGCAGTTCTTC. Residues: CASSEVGGSGNEQFF. The full variable domain, in which reference TRBV2 and TRBJ2-1 provide the parts outside the CDR3, is EPEVTQTPSHQVTQMGQEVILRCVPISNHLYFYWYRQILGQKVEFLVSFYNNEISEKSEIFDDQFSVERPDGSNFTLKIRSTKLEDSAMYFCASSEVGGSGNEQFFGPGTRLTVL.

The chain has TRBV7-3 and TRBJ2-3; 9 nucleotides match TRBD2. V shed 3 bases, J shed 6 bases, and the junction held 7 bases outside the gene matches. The CDR3 is made up of 15 amino acids. Germline V gene sequence: CDR1 SGHTA, CDR2 FQGTGA. The CDR3 coding sequence is TGTGCCAGCAGCTTTAGCGGGAGTCTCGGGGATACGCAGTATTTT. Translated: CASSFSGSLGDTQYF.

This clone was observed a handful of times. The CDR3 here is CSVEGVAYEQYF. In DNA form, the CDR3 reads TGCAGCGTTGAGGGAGTAGCCTACGAGCAGTACTTC. The chain couples TRBV29-1 to TRBJ2-7; a weak D match, TRBD2 (5 bases). This CDR3 has 12 amino acids. V gave up 3 bases and J gave up 2 bases, with 8 bases separating them. The germline gives CDR1 SQVTM, CDR2 ANQGSEA.

The chain recombines TRBV7-9 with TRBJ2-5; 7 bases align to TRBD1. Looked up from germline, CDR1 is SEHNR and CDR2 is FQNEAQ (reference sequence). V trimming: 5 bases; J trimming: 5 bases; junction bases outside the gene matches: 14. CDR3 size: 16 residues. The CDR3 reads CASSPRTGRGGETQYF. The CDR3 region has the DNA TGTGCCAGCAGCCCAAGGACAGGACGGGGCGGGGAGACCCAGTACTTC.

This clone has more than one count but fewer than ten. The rearrangement joins TRBV7-2 to TRBJ2-3; no clear D gene. This CDR3 comprises 13 residues. Germline CDR1 and CDR2: SGHTA and FQGNSA. The germline V and J ends were trimmed by 3 bases and 3 bases, with 7 bases remaining between them. The CDR3 bases are TGTGCCAGCAGCTTCGAAGAGACAGATACGCAGTATTTT. Its translation: CASSFEETDTQYF.

The V call is TRBV27, the J call TRBJ1-2, with 8 bases matching TRBD1. This CDR3 contains 14 residues. Germline loops: CDR1 MNHEY, CDR2 SMNVEV (reference sequence). V dropped 2 bases and J dropped 4; count of bases not matched to a gene: 3. CDR3 in DNA: TGTGCCAGCAGTTTAGGACAGGGATTCTATGGCTACACCTTC. Amino acids: CASSLGQGFYGYTF.

The chain has TRBV18 and TRBJ1-1; 9 bases are a match to TRBD1. This CDR3 comprises 13 residues. Losses at the gene ends were 3 bases for V and 5 bases for J; bases not matched to a gene: 1. CDR1 KGHSH and CDR2 LQKENI come from the germline V gene. This CDR3 reads CASSPGQGTEAFF. For the CDR3, the DNA is TGTGCCAGCTCACCGGGACAGGGTACTGAAGCTTTCTTT.

This clone was found a few times. The chain links TRBV29-1 to TRBJ2-1; 13 bases agree with TRBD2. Per germline, CDR1 SQVTM and CDR2 ANQGSEA. The CDR3 has 16 amino acids. After removal of 6 bases from V and 2 bases from J, the junction contained 7 bases not matched to a gene. CDR3 sequence (DNA): TGCAGCGTCAAACTACTAGCGGGGGGGACCTACAATGAGCAGTTCTTC. This gives the protein CSVKLLAGGTYNEQFF.

This clone was counted between two and nine times. The chain links TRBV6-5 to TRBJ2-1, with 9 bases identical to TRBD1. Germline V lookup: CDR1 MNHEY, CDR2 SVGAGI. The V gene end was trimmed by 6 bases and the J gene end by 4 bases; junction bases not matched to a gene: 7. The length of the CDR3 is 15 residues. CDR3 region: CASRLDRGYYNEQFF. CDR3 nucleotide sequence: TGTGCCAGCAGACTTGACAGGGGGTATTACAATGAGCAGTTCTTC.